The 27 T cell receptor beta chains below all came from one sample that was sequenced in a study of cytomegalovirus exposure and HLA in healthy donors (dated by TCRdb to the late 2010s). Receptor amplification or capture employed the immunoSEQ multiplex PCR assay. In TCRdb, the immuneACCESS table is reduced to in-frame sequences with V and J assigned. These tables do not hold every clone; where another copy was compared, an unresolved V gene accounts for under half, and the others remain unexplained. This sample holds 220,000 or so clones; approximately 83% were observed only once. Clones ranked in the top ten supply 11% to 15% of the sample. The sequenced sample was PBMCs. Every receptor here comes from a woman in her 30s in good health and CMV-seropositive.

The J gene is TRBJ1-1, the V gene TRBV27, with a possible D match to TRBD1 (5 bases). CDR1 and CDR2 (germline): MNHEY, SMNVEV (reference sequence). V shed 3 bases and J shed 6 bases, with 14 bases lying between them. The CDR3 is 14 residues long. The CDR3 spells CASSFLMRGAEAFF. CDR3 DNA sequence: TGTGCCAGCAGTTTTTTGATGAGGGGAGCTGAAGCTTTCTTT.

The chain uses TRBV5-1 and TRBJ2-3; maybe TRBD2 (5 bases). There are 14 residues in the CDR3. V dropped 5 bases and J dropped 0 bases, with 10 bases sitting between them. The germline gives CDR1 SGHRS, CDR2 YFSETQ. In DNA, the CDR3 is TGCGCCAGCAGACGGGATTCTAGCACAGATACGCAGTATTTT. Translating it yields CASRRDSSTDTQYF.

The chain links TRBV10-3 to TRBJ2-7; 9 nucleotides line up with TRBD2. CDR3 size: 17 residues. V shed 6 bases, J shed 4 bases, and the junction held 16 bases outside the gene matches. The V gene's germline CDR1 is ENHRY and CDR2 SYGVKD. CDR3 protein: CAIRRRREGTISYEQYF. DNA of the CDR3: TGTGCCATCAGACGGAGGCGGGAGGGTACAATATCTTACGAGCAGTACTTC.

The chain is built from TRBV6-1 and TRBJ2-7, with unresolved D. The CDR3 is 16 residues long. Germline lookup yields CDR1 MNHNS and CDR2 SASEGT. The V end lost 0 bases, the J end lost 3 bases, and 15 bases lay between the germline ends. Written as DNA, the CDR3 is TGTGCCAGCAGTGAAGCTATTATCGGCGCTCGCTACGAGCAGTACTTC. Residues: CASSEAIIGARYEQYF.

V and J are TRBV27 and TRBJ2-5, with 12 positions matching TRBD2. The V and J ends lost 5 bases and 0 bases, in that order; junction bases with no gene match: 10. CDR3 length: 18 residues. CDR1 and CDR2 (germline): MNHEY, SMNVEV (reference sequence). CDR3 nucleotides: TGTGCCAGCAGTAGGACTAGCGGGACCCATTGGTACCAAGAGACCCAGTACTTC. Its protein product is CASSRTSGTHWYQETQYF.

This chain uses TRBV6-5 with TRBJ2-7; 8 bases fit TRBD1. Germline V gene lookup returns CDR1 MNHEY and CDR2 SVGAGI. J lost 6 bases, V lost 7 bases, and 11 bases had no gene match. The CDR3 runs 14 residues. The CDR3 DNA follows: TGTGCCAGCAACGGACAGGGTTGGTCGGGCGAGCAGTACTTC. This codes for CASNGQGWSGEQYF.

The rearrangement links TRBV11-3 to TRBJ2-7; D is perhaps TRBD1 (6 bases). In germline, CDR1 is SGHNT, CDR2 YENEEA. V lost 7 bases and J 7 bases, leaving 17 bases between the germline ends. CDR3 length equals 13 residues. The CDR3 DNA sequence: TGTGCCAGCACCCAAGGGGGTTTTCGGGAGCAGTACTTC. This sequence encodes CASTQGGFREQYF. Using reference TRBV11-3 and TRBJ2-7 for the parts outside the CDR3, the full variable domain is EAGVVQSPRYKIIEKKQPVAFWCNPISGHNTLYWYLQNLGQGPELLIRYENEEAVDDSQLPKDRFSAERLKGVDSTLKIQPAELGDSAVYLCASTQGGFREQYFGPGTRLTVT.

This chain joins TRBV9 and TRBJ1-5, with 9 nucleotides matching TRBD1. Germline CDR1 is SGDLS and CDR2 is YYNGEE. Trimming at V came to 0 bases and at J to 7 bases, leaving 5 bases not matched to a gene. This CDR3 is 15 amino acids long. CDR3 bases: TGTGCCAGCAGCGTAGGGACAGGGGAAGGACAGCCCCAGCATTTT. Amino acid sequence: CASSVGTGEGQPQHF.

The CDR3 loop reads CATSRDLGGREQYF. For the CDR3, the DNA is TGTGCCACCAGCAGAGATCTAGGGGGGCGGGAGCAGTACTTC. J is TRBJ2-7 and V is TRBV15; either TRBD1 or TRBD2 may fit D (6 bases each). CDR1 LNHNV and CDR2 YYDKDF come from the germline V gene (reference sequence). V gave up 0 bases and J gave up 7 bases, with 13 bases separating them. The CDR3 contains 14 residues.

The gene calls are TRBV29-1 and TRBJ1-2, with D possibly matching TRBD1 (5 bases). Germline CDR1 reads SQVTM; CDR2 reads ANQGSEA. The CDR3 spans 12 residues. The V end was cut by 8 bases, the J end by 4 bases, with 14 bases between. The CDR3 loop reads CSFSGGGYGYTF. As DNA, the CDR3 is TGCAGCTTCTCGGGGGGGGGCTATGGCTACACCTTC.

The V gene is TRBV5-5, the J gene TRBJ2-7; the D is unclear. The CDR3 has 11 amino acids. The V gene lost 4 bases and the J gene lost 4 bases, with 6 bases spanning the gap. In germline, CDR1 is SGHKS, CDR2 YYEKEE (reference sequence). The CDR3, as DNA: TGTGCCAGCAGCCATGCTTACGAGCAGTACTTC. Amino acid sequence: CASSHAYEQYF.

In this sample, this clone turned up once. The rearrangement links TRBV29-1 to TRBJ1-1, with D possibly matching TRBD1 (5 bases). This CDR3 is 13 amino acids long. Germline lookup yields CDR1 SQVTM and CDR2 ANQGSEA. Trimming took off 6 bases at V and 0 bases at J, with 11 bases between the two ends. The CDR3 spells CSVQQVMNTEAFF. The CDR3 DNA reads TGCAGCGTCCAACAGGTGATGAACACTGAAGCTTTCTTT. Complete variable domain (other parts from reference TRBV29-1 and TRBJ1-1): SAVISQKPSRDICQRGTSLTIQCQVDSQVTMMFWYRQQPGQSLTLIATANQGSEATYESGFVIDKFPISRPNLTFSTLTVSNMSPEDSSIYLCSVQQVMNTEAFFGQGTRLTVV.

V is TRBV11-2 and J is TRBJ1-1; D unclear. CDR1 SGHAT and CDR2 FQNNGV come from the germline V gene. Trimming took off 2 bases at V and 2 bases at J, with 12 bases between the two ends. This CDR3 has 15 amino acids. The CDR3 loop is CASSLKYSINTEAFF. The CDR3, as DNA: TGTGCCAGCAGCTTAAAGTATTCGATAAACACTGAAGCTTTCTTT.

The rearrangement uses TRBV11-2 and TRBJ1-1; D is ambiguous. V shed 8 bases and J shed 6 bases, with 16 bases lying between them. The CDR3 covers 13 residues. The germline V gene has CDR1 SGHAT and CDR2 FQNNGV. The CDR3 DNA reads TGTGCCAGCGGGTTGTCGGGGATGGCTGAAGCTTTCTTT. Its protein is CASGLSGMAEAFF. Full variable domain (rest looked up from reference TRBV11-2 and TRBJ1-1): EAGVAQSPRYKIIEKRQSVAFWCNPISGHATLYWYQQILGQGPKLLIQFQNNGVVDDSQLPKDRFSAERLKGVDSTLKIQPAKLEDSAVYLCASGLSGMAEAFFGQGTRLTVV.

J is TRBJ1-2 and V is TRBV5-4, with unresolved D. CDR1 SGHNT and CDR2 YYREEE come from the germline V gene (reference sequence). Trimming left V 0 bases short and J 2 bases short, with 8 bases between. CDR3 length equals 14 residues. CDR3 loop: CASSLETPNYGYTF. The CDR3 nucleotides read TGTGCCAGCAGCTTGGAGACACCCAACTATGGCTACACCTTC.

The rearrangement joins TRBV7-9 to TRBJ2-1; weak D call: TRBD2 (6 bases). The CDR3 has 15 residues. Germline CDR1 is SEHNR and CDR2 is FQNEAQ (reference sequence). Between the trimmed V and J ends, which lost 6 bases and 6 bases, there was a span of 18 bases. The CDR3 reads CASSKGLGVVNEQFF. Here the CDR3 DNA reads TGTGCCAGCAGTAAGGGACTGGGGGTAGTCAATGAGCAGTTCTTC.

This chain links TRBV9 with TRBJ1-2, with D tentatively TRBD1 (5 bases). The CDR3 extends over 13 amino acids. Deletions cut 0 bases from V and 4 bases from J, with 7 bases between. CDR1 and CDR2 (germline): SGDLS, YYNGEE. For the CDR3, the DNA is TGTGCCAGCAGCGTAGGACAGCCCTATGGCTACACCTTC. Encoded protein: CASSVGQPYGYTF. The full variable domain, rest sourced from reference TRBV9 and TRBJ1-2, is DSGVTQTPKHLITATGQRVTLRCSPRSGDLSVYWYQQSLDQGLQFLIQYYNGEERAKGNILERFSAQQFPDLHSELNLSSLELGDSALYFCASSVGQPYGYTFGSGTRLTVV.

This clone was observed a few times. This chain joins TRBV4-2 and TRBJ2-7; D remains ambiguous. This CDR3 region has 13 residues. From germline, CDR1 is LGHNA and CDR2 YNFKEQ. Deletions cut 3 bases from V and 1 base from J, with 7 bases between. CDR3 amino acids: CASSQGNSYEQYF. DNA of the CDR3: TGTGCCAGCAGCCAGGGAAATTCCTACGAGCAGTACTTC.

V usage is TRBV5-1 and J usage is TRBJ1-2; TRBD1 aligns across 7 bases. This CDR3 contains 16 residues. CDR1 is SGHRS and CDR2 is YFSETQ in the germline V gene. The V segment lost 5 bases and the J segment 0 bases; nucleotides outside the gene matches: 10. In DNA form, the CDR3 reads TGCGCCAGCAGTTTTGGGACAGACCTCACTAACTATGGCTACACCTTC. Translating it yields CASSFGTDLTNYGYTF.

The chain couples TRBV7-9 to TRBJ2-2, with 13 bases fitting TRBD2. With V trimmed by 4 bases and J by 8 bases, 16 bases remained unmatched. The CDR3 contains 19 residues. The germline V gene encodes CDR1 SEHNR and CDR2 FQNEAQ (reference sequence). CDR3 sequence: CASSSSPPRLAGGTGELFF. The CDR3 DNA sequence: TGTGCCAGCAGCTCCTCCCCCCCTCGACTAGCGGGAGGTACAGGGGAGCTGTTTTTT. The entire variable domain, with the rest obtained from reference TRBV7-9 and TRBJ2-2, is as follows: DTGVSQNPRHKITKRGQNVTFRCDPISEHNRLYWYRQTLGQGPEFLTYFQNEAQLEKSRLLSDRFSAERPKGSFSTLEIQRTEQGDSAMYLCASSSSPPRLAGGTGELFFGEGSRLTVL.

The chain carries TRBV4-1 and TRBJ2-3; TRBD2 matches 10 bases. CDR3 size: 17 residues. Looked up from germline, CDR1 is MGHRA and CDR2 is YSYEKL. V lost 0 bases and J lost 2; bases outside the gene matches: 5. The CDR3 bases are TGCGCCAGCAGCCAAGATCGCGGACTAGCGGCCACAGATACGCAGTATTTT. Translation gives CASSQDRGLAATDTQYF.

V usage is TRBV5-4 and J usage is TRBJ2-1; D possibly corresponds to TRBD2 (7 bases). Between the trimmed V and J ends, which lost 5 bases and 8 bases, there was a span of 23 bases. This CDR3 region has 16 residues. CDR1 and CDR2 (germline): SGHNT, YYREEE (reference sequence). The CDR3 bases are TGTGCCAGCAGAACATGGGGGGGCCGACGTGGGGATGAGCAGTTCTTC. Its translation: CASRTWGGRRGDEQFF.

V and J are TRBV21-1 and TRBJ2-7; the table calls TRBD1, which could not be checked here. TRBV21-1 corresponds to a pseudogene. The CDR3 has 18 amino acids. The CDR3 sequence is CASSKEKFPGQGVYEQYF. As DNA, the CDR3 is TGTGCCAGCAGCAAAGAAAAGTTTCCGGGACAGGGAGTCTACGAGCAGTACTTC.

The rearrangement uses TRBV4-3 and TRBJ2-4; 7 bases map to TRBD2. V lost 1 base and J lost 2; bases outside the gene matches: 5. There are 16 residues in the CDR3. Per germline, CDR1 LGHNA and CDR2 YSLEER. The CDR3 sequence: CASSQGVLASKNIQYF. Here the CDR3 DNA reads TGCGCCAGCAGCCAAGGAGTACTAGCGTCCAAAAACATTCAGTACTTC.

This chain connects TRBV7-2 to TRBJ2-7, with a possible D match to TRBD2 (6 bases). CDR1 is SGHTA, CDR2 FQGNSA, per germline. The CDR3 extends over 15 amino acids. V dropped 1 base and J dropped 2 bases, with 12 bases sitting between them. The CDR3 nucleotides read TGTGCCAGCAGCTTAGATGGGGCGGGAACCTACGAGCAGTACTTC. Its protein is CASSLDGAGTYEQYF.

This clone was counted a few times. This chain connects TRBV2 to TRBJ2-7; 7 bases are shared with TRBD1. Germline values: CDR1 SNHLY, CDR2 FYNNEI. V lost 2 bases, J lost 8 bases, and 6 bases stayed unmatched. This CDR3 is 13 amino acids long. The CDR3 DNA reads TGTGCCAGCAGTGAATATGTACAGGGGAAGCAGTACTTC. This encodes CASSEYVQGKQYF.

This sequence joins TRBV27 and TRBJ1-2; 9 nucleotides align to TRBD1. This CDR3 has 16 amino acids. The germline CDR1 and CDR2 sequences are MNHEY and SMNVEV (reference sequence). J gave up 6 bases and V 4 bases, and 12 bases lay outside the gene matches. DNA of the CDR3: TGTGCCAGCAGTTCGTGGGGGACAGGGAAGGTCGATGGCTACACCTTC. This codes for CASSSWGTGKVDGYTF.